This T cell receptor (beta chain) comes out of a study of OX40 agonist ivuxolimab in advanced cancers. TCRdb's copy holds only in-frame clones and misses some; the assay was immunoSEQ multiplex PCR. Of 70,000 or so clones listed, approximately 90% are singletons. The CDR3 is 13 residues long. Germline lookup yields CDR1 SQVTM and CDR2 ANQGSEA. V lost 6 bases and J lost 4; bases outside the gene matches: 4. The TCR sequence derives from an adult with an advanced solid tumor such as melanoma, head and neck, liver or kidney cancer. The source material was CD4+ or CD8+ T cells sorted from blood, sampled in a trial of the OX40 agonist ivuxolimab. The V gene is TRBV29-1, the J gene TRBJ2-1, with 9 bases fitting TRBD1. CDR3 sequence reads: CSVGTGLYNEQFF. The CDR3 DNA reads as TGCAGCGTGGGGACAGGGCTATACAATGAGCAGTTCTTC.